This TCR beta chain was captured in a study of technical replicates of blood from several donors. CDR1 is MGHDK, CDR2 SYGVNS, per germline. This CDR3 contains 16 residues. V lost 4 bases to trimming and J lost 5 bases; unmatched junction nucleotides: 11. Method: immunoSEQ multiplex PCR; TCRdb's copy keeps in-frame clones and lacks some. The sample consists of 55,000 to 75,000 clones, about 91% of them appearing once. The sequence was obtained from a human donor in good health. Some clones in this sample may be carry-over from other donors' samples. Sequencing was done on a sample of PBMCs. J is TRBJ2-3 and V is TRBV25-1, with 8 bases lining up with TRBD2. The CDR3 reads CASSASGLGTEDTQYF. The CDR3 bases are TGTGCCAGCAGTGCTAGCGGGCTTGGGACCGAAGATACGCAGTATTTT.